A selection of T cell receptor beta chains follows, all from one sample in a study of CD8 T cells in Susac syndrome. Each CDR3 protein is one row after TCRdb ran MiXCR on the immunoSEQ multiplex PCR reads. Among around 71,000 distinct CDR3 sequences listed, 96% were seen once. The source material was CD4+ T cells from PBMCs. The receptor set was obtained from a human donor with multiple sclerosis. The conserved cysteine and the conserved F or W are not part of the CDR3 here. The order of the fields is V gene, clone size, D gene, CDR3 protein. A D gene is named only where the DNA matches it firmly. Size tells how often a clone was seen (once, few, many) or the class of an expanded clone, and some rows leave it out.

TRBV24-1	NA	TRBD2	ATSDWTSGKGDEQF
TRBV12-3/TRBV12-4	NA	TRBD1	ASSYKFQGAGTGELF
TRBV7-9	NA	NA	ASSLGWGTNTEAF
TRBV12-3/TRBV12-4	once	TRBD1	ASTGTGAKSPLH
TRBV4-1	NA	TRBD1	ASSFLTGGFYEQY
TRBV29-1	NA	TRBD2	SASTSGDTDTQY
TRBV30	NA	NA	AWSTGTRGAEAF
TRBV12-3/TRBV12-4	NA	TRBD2	ASSFGLAATDTQY
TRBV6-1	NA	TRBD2	ASRTDGGWGTDTQY
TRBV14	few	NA	ASSQVNSGANVLT
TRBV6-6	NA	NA	ASKPRADYNEQF
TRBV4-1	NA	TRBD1	ASSQQGAEGNTIY
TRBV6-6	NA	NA	ASRVGGEGTEAF